What follows describes a single T cell receptor beta chain. The antigen is undetermined. This entry is derived from a study of metastatic and nonmetastatic thyroid tumors. Whole-study results and caveats: Significantly higher TCR beta diversity was reportedly seen in malignant thyroid tumors than benign nodules, in blood and tumor.

Treatment of any kind had been given to no patient before thyroid surgery. TCRdb re-clonotyped the PCR reads through MiXCR. The data hold 30,000 to 40,000 clones, with approximately 19% observed a single time. V lost 3 bases, J lost 0 bases, and 15 bases lay in between. The CDR3 spans 15 residues. Germline loops: CDR1 DFQATT, CDR2 SNEGSKA (reference sequence). Source material: blood. The source is a female donor with papillary thyroid cancer or a benign thyroid nodule (not recorded which). Some clones in this sample may be carry-over from other donors' samples. The genes are TRBV20-1 and TRBJ2-7; possible D gene TRBD1, 5 bases. The DNA of the CDR3 is TGCAGTGCTAGCAGGGATCAGGTTAGCTCCTACGAGCAGTACTTC. Translation: CSASRDQVSSYEQYF.